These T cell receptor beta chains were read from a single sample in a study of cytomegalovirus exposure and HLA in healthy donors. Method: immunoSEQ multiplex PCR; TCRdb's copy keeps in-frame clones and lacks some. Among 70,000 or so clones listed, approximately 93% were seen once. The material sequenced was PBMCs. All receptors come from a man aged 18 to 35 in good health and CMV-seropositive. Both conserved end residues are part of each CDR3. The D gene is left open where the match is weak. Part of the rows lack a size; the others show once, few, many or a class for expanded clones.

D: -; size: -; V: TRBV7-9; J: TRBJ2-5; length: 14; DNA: TGTGCCAGCAGCTTTTCCGGGGACCAAGAGACCCAGTACTTC; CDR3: CASSFSGDQETQYF
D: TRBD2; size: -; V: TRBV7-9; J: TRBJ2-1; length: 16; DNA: TGTGCCAGCAGCTCCGAAAGCGGGAGTAACTACAATGAGCAGTTCTTC; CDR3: CASSSESGSNYNEQFF
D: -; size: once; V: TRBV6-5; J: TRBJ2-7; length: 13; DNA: TGTGCCAGCAGTTACTCGAGATTCTACGAGCAGTACTTC; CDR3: CASSYSRFYEQYF
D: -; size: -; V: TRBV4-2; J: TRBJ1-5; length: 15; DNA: TGTGCCAGCAGCCAAAACCTGGGGGAGGGGTCGACCCAGCATTTT; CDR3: CASSQNLGEGSTQHF
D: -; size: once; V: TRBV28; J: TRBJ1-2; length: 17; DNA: TGTGCCAGCAGTACCCGCGAGCCCTACAGGGTGATAGATGGCTACACCTTC; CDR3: CASSTREPYRVIDGYTF
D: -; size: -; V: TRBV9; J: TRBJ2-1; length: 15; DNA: TGTGCCAGCAGCGTAGAACAGGGTTCCTACAATGAGCAGTTCTTC; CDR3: CASSVEQGSYNEQFF
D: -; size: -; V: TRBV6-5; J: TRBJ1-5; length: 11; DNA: TGTGCCAGCAGATCAAATCAGCCCCAGCATTTT; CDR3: CASRSNQPQHF
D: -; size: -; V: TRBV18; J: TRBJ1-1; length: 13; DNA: TGTGCCAGCTCAACGTCAGGGTACACTGAAGCTTTCTTT; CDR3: CASSTSGYTEAFF
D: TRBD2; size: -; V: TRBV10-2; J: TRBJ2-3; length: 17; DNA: TGCGCCAGCAGTGAGCCAGGGACTAGCGAGATCACAGATACGCAGTATTTT; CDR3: CASSEPGTSEITDTQYF
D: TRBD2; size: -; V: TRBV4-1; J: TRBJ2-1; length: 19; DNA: TGCGCCAGCAGCCCCCAGCCCTTGGGGCGGGAGGGCTCCTACAATGAGCAGTTCTTC; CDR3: CASSPQPLGREGSYNEQFF
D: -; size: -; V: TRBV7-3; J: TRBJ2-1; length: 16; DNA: TGTGCCAGCAGCTTAACGGGTGGTGGGCAGTACAATGAGCAGTTCTTC; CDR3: CASSLTGGGQYNEQFF
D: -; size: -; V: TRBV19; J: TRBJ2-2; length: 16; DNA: TGTGCCAGTACCCAGAGCGGTCAAGGCCTTACCGGGGAGCTGTTTTTT; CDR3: CASTQSGQGLTGELFF
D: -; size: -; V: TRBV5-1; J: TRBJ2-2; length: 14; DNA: TGCGCCAGCAGCCCATCGTGGGAGTCCGGGGAGCTGTTTTTT; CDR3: CASSPSWESGELFF
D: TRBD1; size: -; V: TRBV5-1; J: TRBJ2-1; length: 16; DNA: TGCGCCAGCAGCCCTTACCGGGACAGAGCCTTCAATGAGCAGTTCTTC; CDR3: CASSPYRDRAFNEQFF
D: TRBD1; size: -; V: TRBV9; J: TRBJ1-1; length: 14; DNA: TGTGCCAGCAGCTCCGGGACAGGTAGGCAATCGGCTTTCTTT; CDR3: CASSSGTGRQSAFF
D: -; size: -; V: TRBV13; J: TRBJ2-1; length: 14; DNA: TGTGCCAGCAGCTCCGGGACTCACTACAATGAGCAGTTCTTC; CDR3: CASSSGTHYNEQFF
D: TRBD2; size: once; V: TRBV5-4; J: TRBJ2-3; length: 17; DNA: TGTGCCAGCAGCTGGAAGACTAGCGGGAGGGCCGTAGATACGCAGTATTTT; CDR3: CASSWKTSGRAVDTQYF
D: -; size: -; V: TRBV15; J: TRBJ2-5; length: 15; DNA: TGTGCCACCAGCACCCCGGGAGGACAGACCAAGACCCAGTACTTC; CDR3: CATSTPGGQTKTQYF
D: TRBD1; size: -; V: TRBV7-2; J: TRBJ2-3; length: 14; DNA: TGTGCCAGCAGCTTAGGACAGGGGACAGATACGCAGTATTTT; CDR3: CASSLGQGTDTQYF
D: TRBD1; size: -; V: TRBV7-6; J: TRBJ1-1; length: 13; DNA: TGTGCCAGCATGGGGACAGGGGGCCAAGAAGCTTTCTTT; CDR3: CASMGTGGQEAFF
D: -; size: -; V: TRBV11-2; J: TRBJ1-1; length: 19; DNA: TGTGCCAGCAGCTTAGATAAGTCCAGGTCGGGATACAGGAACACTGAAGCTTTCTTT; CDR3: CASSLDKSRSGYRNTEAFF
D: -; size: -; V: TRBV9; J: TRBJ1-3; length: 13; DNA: TGTGCCAGCAGCCAGGGCTCTGGAAACACCATATATTTT; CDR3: CASSQGSGNTIYF
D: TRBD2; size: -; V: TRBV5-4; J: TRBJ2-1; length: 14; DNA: TGTGCCAGCAGCTTGGGGCTAGCGGGAGGGCAGCAGTTCTTC; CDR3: CASSLGLAGGQQFF